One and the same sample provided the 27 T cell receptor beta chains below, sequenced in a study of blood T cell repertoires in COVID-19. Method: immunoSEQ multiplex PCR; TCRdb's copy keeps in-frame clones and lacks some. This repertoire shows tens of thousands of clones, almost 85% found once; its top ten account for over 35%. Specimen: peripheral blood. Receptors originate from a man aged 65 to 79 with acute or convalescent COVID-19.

The CDR3 reads CASRLTYHRGDEQYF. The CDR3 region has the DNA TGTGCAAGTCGCTTAACCTATCACAGGGGCGACGAGCAGTACTTC. The chain is built from TRBV12-2 and TRBJ2-7; the table's D call of TRBD1 was not tested on the DNA. TRBV12-2 is tagged as a pseudogene. The CDR3 contains 15 residues.

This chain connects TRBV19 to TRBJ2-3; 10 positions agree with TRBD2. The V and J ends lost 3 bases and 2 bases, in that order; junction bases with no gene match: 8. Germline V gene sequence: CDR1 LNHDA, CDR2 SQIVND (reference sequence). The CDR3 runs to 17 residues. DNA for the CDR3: TGTGCCAGTAGTATTTATAGCGGGGGGTCCTACACAGATACGCAGTATTTT. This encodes CASSIYSGGSYTDTQYF.

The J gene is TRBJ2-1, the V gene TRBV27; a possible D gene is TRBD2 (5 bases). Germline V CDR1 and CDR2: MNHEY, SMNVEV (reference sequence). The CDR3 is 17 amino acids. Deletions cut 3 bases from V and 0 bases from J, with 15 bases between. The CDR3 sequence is CASSFQFRGSSYNEQFF. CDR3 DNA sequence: TGTGCCAGCAGTTTCCAATTTCGGGGAAGCTCCTACAATGAGCAGTTCTTC.

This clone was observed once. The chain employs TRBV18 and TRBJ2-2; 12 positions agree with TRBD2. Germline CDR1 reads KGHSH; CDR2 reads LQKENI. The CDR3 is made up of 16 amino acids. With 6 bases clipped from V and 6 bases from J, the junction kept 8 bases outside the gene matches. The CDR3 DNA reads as TGTGCCAGCTCCCCAGGACTAGCGGGACGGTCCGGGGAGCTGTTTTTT. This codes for CASSPGLAGRSGELFF.

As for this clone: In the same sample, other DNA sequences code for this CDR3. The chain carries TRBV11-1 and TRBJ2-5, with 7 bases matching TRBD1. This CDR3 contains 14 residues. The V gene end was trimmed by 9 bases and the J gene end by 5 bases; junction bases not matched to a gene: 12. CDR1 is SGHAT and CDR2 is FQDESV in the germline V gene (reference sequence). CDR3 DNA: TGTGCCAGTAGCCCGTGGGACAGCCAGGAGACCCAGTACTTC. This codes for CASSPWDSQETQYF. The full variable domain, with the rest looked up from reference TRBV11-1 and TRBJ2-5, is EAEVAQSPRYKITEKSQAVAFWCDPISGHATLYWYRQILGQGPELLVQFQDESVVDDSQLPKDRFSAERLKGVDSTLKIQPAELGDSAMYLCASSPWDSQETQYFGPGTRLLVL.

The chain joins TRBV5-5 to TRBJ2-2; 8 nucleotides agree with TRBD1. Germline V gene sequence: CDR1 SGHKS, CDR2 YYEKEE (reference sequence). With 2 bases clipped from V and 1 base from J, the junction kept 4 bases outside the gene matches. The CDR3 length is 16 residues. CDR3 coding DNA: TGTGCCAGCAGCTTCGACAGGGGAAGGAACACCGGGGAGCTGTTTTTT. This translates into CASSFDRGRNTGELFF.

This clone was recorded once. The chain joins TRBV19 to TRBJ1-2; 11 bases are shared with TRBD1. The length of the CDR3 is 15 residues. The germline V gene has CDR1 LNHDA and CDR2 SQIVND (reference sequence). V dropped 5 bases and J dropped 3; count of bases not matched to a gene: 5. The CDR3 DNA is TGTGCCAGTAGTCCGGGACAGGGGGATTACTATGGCTACACCTTC. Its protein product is CASSPGQGDYYGYTF.

Here the CDR3 reads CASSVAAGMTDTQYF. CDR3 in DNA: TGTGCCAGCAGCGTAGCCGCAGGGATGACAGATACGCAGTATTTT. This rearrangement joins TRBV9 to TRBJ2-3; D might be TRBD1 (5 bases). Trimming took 0 bases from V and 3 from J, leaving 11 bases between them. CDR1 is SGDLS and CDR2 is YYNGEE in the germline V gene. The CDR3 extends over 15 amino acids.

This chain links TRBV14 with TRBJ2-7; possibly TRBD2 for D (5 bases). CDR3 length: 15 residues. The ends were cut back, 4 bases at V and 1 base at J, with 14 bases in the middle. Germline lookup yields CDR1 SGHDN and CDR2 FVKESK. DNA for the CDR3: TGTGCCAGCAGCCTCCAGCTAGCCCCATCCTACGAGCAGTACTTC. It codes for CASSLQLAPSYEQYF.

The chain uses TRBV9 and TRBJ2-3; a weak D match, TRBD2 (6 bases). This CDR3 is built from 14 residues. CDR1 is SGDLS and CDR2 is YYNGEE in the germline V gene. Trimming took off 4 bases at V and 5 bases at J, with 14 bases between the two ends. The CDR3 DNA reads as TGTGCCAGCAGCCTTGGAGGGGCGGGAGATACGCAGTATTTT. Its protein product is CASSLGGAGDTQYF.

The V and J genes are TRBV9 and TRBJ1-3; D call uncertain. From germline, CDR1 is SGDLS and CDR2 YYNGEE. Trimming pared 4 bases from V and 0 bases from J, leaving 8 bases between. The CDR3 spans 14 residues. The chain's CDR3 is CASSPTPSGNTIYF. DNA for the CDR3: TGTGCCAGCAGCCCAACACCCTCTGGAAACACCATATATTTT.

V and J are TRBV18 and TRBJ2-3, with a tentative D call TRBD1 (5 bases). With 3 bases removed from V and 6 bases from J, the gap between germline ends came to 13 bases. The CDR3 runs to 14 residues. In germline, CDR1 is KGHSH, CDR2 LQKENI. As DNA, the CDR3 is TGTGCCAGCTCACCGTACCCTGGGGCGGATACGCAGTATTTT. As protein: CASSPYPGADTQYF.

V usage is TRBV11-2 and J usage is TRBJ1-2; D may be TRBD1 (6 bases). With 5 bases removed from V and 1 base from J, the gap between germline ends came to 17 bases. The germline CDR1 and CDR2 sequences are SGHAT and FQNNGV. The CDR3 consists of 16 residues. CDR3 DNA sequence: TGTGCCAGCAGCCTGACAACCGGGACAATTAACTATGGCTACACCTTC. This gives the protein CASSLTTGTINYGYTF. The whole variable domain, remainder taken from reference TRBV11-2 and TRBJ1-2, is EAGVAQSPRYKIIEKRQSVAFWCNPISGHATLYWYQQILGQGPKLLIQFQNNGVVDDSQLPKDRFSAERLKGVDSTLKIQPAKLEDSAVYLCASSLTTGTINYGYTFGSGTRLTVV.

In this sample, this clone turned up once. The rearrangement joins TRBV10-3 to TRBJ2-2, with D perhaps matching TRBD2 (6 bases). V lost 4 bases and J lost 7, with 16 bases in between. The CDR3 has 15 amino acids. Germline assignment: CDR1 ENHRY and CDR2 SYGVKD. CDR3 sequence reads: CAISGGLGDVGELFF. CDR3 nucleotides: TGTGCCATCAGTGGGGGACTCGGCGACGTCGGGGAGCTGTTTTTT.

CDR3 residues: CASRQGQGRGVETQYF. CDR3 DNA: TGTGCCAGCAGGCAGGGACAGGGTCGGGGTGTTGAGACCCAGTACTTC. This chain links TRBV5-4 with TRBJ2-5, with 9 bases lining up with TRBD1. The germline V gene has CDR1 SGHNT and CDR2 YYREEE (reference sequence). J was trimmed by 5 bases and V by 5 bases; bases with no gene match: 13. CDR3 length: 16 residues.

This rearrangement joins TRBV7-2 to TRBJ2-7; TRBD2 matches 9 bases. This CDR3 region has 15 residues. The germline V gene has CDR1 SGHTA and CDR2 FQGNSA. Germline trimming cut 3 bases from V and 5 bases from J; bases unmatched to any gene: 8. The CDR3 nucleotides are TGTGCCAGCAGCTTCTATATCGGCGGGGGGGACGAGCAGTACTTC. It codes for CASSFYIGGGDEQYF.

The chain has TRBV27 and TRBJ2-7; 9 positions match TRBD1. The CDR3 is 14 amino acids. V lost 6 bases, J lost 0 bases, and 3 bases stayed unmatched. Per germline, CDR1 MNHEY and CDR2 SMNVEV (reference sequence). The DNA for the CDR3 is TGTGCCAGCAGGGGGACAGGGATCTCCTACGAGCAGTACTTC. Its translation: CASRGTGISYEQYF.

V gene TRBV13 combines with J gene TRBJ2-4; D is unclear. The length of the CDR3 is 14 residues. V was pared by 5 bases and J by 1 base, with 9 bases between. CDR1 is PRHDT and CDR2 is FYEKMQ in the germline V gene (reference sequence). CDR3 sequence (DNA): TGTGCCAGCAGCAAGTTGGAGGCCAAAAACATTCAGTACTTC. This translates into CASSKLEAKNIQYF.

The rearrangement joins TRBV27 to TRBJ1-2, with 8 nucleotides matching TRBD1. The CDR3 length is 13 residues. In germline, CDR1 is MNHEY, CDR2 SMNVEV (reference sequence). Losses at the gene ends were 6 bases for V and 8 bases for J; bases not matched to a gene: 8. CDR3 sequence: CASSHGQGYGYTF. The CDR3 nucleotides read TGTGCCAGCAGCCACGGACAGGGTTACGGCTACACCTTC.

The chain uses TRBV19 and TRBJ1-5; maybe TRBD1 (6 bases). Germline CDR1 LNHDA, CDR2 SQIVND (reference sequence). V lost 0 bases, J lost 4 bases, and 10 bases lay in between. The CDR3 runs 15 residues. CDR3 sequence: CASSIEGTTNQPQHF. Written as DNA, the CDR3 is TGTGCCAGTAGTATAGAGGGGACAACAAATCAGCCCCAGCATTTT. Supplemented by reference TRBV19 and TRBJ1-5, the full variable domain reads DGGITQSPKYLFRKEGQNVTLSCEQNLNHDAMYWYRQDPGQGLRLIYYSQIVNDFQKGDIAEGYSVSREKKESFPLTVTSAQKNPTAFYLCASSIEGTTNQPQHFGDGTRLSIL.

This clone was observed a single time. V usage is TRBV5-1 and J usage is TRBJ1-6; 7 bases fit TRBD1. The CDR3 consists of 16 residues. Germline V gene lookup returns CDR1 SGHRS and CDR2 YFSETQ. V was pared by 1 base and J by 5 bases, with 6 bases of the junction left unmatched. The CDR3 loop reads CASSLLAGTDNSPLHF. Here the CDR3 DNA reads TGCGCCAGCAGCTTGCTTGCCGGGACAGATAATTCACCCCTCCACTTT.

The chain's CDR3 is CASSLGHGLAGGSSYNEQFF. The CDR3 coding sequence is TGTGCCAGCAGTTTAGGCCACGGACTAGCGGGAGGGAGCTCCTACAATGAGCAGTTCTTC. The V and J genes are TRBV6-2 or TRBV6-3 and TRBJ2-1; TRBD2 matches 15 bases. The CDR3 length is 20 residues. Germline CDR1 is MNHEY and CDR2 is SVGEGT. With V trimmed by 4 bases and J by 0 bases, 10 bases remained unmatched.

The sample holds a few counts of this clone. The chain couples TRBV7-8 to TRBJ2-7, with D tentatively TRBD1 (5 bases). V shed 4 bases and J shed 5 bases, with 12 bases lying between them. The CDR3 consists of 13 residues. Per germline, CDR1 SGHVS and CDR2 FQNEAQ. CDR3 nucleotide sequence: TGTGCCAGCAGCTGGTCAGGGCTCGACGAGCAGTACTTC. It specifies CASSWSGLDEQYF.

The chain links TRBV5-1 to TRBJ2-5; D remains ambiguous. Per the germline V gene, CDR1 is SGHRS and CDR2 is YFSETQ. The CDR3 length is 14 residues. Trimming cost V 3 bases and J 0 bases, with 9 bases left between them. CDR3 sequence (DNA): TGCGCCAGCAGCTCACAGACATACCAAGAGACCCAGTACTTC. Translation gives CASSSQTYQETQYF.

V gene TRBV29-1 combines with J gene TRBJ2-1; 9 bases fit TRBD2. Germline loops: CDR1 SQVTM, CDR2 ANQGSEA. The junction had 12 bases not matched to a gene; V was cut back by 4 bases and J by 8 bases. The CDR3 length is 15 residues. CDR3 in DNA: TGCAGCGTTGTCCTAGCGGGAAAGTTTTTCGATGAGCAGTTCTTC. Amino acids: CSVVLAGKFFDEQFF.

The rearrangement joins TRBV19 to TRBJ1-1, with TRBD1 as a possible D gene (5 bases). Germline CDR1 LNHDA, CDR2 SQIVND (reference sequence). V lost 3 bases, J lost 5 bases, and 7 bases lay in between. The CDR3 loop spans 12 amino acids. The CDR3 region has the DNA TGTGCCAGTAGTATGGAGGGGACTGAAGCTTTCTTT. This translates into CASSMEGTEAFF. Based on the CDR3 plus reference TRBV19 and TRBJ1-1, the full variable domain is DGGITQSPKYLFRKEGQNVTLSCEQNLNHDAMYWYRQDPGQGLRLIYYSQIVNDFQKGDIAEGYSVSREKKESFPLTVTSAQKNPTAFYLCASSMEGTEAFFGQGTRLTVV.

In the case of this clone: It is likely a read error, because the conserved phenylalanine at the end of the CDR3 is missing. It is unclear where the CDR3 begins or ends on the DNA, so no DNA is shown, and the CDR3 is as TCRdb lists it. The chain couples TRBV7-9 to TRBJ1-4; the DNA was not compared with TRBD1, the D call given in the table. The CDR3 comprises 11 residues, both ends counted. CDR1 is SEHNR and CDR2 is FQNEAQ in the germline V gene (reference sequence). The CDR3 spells CASSLGQGVTY.